This TCR beta chain was observed in a study of Ad26.COV2.S vaccination and SARS-CoV-2 variants. Profiled with immunoSEQ multiplex PCR; TCRdb holds only in-frame clones, not every one. The sample has 180,000 or so clones; approximately 90% are singletons. This CDR3 comprises 13 residues. The germline V gene has CDR1 LGHNT and CDR2 FRNRAP. V lost 1 base and J lost 3, with 6 bases in between. This clone was seen only a few times. The source material was peripheral blood, sampled after recovery from COVID-19. The chain is built from TRBV12-5 and TRBJ1-1, with unresolved D. The clonotype comes from a human donor who had recovered from COVID-19. In DNA form, the CDR3 reads TGTGCTAGTGGTTTGGACGGATACACTGAAGCTTTCTTT. This gives the protein CASGLDGYTEAFF.